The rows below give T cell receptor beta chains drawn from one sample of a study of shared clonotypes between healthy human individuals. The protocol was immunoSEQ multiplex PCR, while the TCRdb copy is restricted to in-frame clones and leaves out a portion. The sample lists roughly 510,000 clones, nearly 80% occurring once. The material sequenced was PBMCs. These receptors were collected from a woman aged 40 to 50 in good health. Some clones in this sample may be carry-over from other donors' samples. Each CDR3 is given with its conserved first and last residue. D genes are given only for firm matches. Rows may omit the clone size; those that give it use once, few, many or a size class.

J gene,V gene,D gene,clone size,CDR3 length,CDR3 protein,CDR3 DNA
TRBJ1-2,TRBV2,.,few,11,CASKGAEGYTF,TGTGCCAGCAAAGGGGCAGAAGGCTACACCTTC
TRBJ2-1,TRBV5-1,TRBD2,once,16,CASSLTAGGDLNEQFF,TGCGCCAGCAGCCTGACGGCGGGAGGGGATTTGAATGAGCAGTTCTTC
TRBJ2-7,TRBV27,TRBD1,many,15,CASSLGTGHTDEQYF,TGTGCCAGCAGTTTAGGGACAGGACATACGGACGAGCAGTACTTC
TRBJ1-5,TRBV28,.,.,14,CASSFRRGFQPQHF,TGTGCCAGCAGTTTTCGACGTGGTTTTCAGCCCCAGCATTTT
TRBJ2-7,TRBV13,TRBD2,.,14,CASSLGLATYEQYF,TGTGCCAGCAGCTTGGGACTAGCAACCTACGAGCAGTACTTC
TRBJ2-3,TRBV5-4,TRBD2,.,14,CASSSGLAGDTQYF,TGTGCCAGCAGCTCAGGACTAGCTGGGGATACGCAGTATTTT
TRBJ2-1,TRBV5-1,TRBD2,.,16,CASSLGTSGSYNEQFF,TGCGCCAGCAGCTTAGGGACTAGCGGCTCCTACAATGAGCAGTTCTTC
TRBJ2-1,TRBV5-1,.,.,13,CASSLEAAYEQFF,TGCGCCAGCAGCTTGGAGGCGGCTTATGAGCAGTTCTTC
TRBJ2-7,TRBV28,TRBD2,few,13,CARHNSGSCEQYF,TGTGCCAGGCATAATAGCGGGAGCTGCGAGCAGTACTTC
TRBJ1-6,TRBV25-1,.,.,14,CASSEAGYNSPLHF,TGTGCCAGCAGCGAAGCGGGCTATAATTCACCCCTCCACTTT
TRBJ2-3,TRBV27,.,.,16,CASSNTTGAFTDTQYF,TGTGCCAGCAGCAACACAACGGGGGCTTTCACAGATACGCAGTATTTT
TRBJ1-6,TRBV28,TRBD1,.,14,CASSLTGTAIPLHF,TGTGCCAGCAGCTTAACCGGGACAGCCATACCCCTCCACTTT
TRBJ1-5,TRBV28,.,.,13,CASRTGDGQPQHF,TGTGCCAGCAGGACAGGCGACGGTCAGCCCCAGCATTTT
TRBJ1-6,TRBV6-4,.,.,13,CASSTGINSPLHF,TGTGCCAGCAGTACAGGGATTAATTCACCCCTCCACTTT
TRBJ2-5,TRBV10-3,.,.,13,CATSRDKQETQYF,TGTGCCACCAGTCGGGACAAACAAGAGACCCAGTACTTC
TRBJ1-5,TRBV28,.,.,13,CASHRQRNQPQHF,TGTGCCAGTCACAGGCAGCGGAATCAGCCCCAGCATTTT
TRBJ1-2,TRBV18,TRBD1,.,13,CASSLQGDYGYTF,TGTGCCAGCTCATTACAGGGGGACTATGGCTACACCTTC
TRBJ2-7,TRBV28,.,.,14,CASSSPGTAYEQYF,TGTGCCAGCAGTTCCCCGGGGACGGCCTACGAGCAGTACTTC
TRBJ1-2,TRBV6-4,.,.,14,CASPVPPCPYGYTF,TGTGCCAGCCCCGTCCCCCCCTGCCCCTATGGCTACACCTTC
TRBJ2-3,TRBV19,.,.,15,CASSRLASSTDTQYF,TGTGCCAGCTCAAGGCTAGCGAGTAGCACAGATACGCAGTATTTT
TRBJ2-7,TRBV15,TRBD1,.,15,CATSRAGTGQYEQYF,TGTGCCACCAGCAGAGCCGGGACAGGCCAATACGAGCAGTACTTC
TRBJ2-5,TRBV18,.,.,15,CASSGGFGPTETQYF,TGTGCCAGCTCGGGGGGATTTGGGCCCACAGAGACCCAGTACTTC
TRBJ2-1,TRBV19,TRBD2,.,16,CASSPPGGSAYNEQFF,TGTGCCAGTAGTCCCCCGGGGGGATCTGCCTACAATGAGCAGTTCTTC
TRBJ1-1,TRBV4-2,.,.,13,CASSQDFSGEAFF,TGTGCCAGCAGCCAAGATTTTTCAGGGGAAGCTTTCTTT
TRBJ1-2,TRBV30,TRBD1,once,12,CAWSETGVGYTF,TGTGCCTGGAGCGAGACAGGGGTTGGCTACACCTTC
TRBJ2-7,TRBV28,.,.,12,CASTLGDYEQYF,TGTGCCAGCACCCTCGGGGATTACGAGCAGTACTTC
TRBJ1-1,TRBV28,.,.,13,CAILGGGGTEAFF,TGTGCCATCCTCGGGGGGGGCGGCACTGAAGCTTTCTTT
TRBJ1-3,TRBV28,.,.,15,CASSPTGIGGNTIYF,TGTGCCAGCAGCCCTACAGGGATAGGCGGAAACACCATATATTTT
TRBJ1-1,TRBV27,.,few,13,CASSFVGNTEAFF,TGTGCCAGCAGTTTTGTGGGGAACACTGAAGCTTTCTTT
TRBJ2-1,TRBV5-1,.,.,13,CASNPATYNEQFF,TGCGCCAGCAATCCCGCAACCTACAATGAGCAGTTCTTC
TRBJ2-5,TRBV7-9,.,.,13,CASSSPGGKTQYF,TGTGCCAGCAGCTCCCCAGGGGGGAAGACCCAGTACTTC
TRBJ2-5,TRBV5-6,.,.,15,CASSNTGTTQETQYF,TGTGCCAGCAGCAACACCGGGACAACCCAAGAGACCCAGTACTTC
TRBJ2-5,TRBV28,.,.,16,CASRPSGGLLGETQYF,TGTGCCAGCAGACCTTCCGGGGGGCTTCTAGGAGAGACCCAGTACTTC
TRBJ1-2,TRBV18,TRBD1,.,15,CASSPTLDRGNGYTF,TGTGCCAGCTCACCAACGCTGGACAGGGGGAATGGCTACACCTTC
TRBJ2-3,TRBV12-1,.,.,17,CASSLCKGRQGTDTQYF,TGTGCCAGCAGCTTGTGCAAAGGGAGACAGGGCACAGATACGCAGTATTTT
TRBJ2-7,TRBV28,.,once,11,CASSLWYEQYF,TGTGCCAGCAGTCTCTGGTACGAGCAGTACTTC
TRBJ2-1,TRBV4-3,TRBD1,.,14,CASSQDYRGNEQFF,TGCGCCAGCAGCCAAGACTACAGGGGTAATGAGCAGTTCTTC
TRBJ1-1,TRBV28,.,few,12,CASSYRVSEAFF,TGTGCCAGCAGTTACAGGGTCTCTGAAGCTTTCTTT
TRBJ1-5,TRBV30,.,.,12,CACGYSNQPQHF,TGTGCCTGCGGGTATAGCAATCAGCCCCAGCATTTT
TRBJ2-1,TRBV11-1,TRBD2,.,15,CASSLGTSGSVEQFF,TGTGCCAGCAGCTTAGGGACTAGCGGGAGCGTTGAGCAGTTCTTC
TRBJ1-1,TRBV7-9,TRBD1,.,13,CASSQGQGAEAFF,TGTGCCAGCAGCCAGGGACAGGGGGCTGAAGCTTTCTTT
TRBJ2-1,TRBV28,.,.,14,CASSLGNEDSEQFF,TGTGCCAGCAGTTTAGGAAACGAAGATAGTGAGCAGTTCTTC
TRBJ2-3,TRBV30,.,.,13,CAWSGHLTDTQYF,TGTGCCTGGAGCGGACACCTCACAGATACGCAGTATTTT
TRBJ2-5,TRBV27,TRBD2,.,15,CASSFAGGAQETQYF,TGTGCCAGCAGTTTTGCGGGGGGGGCTCAAGAGACCCAGTACTTC
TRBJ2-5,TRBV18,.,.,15,CASSVQQKNQETQYF,TGTGCCAGCTCAGTACAACAGAAAAACCAAGAGACCCAGTACTTC
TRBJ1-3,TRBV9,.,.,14,CASSLGGQGNTIYF,TGTGCCAGCAGCTTAGGGGGTCAGGGAAACACCATATATTTT
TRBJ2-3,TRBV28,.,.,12,CASSLRADTQYF,TGTGCCAGCAGTTTAAGGGCAGATACGCAGTATTTT
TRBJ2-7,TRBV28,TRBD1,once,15,CASSDTGALSYEQYF,TGTGCCAGCAGTGATACAGGGGCTCTTTCCTACGAGCAGTACTTC
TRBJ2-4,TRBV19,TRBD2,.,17,CASSRSRTASGKNIQYF,TGTGCCAGTAGTAGGAGTCGAACGGCTAGCGGAAAAAACATTCAGTACTTC
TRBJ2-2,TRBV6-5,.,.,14,CASSYAPATGELFF,TGTGCCAGCAGTTACGCGCCAGCCACCGGGGAGCTGTTTTTT
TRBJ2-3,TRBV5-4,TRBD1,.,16,CASSLGDRGLPDTQYF,TGTGCCAGCAGCTTGGGGGACAGGGGGCTCCCAGATACGCAGTATTTT
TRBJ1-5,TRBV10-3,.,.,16,CAISEGQPVSNQPQHF,TGTGCCATCAGTGAAGGACAGCCTGTTAGCAATCAGCCCCAGCATTTT
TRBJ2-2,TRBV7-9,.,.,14,CASPRKGGTGELFF,TGTGCCAGCCCCCGTAAGGGTGGTACCGGGGAGCTGTTTTTT
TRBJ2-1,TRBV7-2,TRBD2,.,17,CASSLAVAGASYNEQFF,TGTGCCAGCAGCTTAGCTGTAGCGGGAGCCTCCTACAATGAGCAGTTCTTC